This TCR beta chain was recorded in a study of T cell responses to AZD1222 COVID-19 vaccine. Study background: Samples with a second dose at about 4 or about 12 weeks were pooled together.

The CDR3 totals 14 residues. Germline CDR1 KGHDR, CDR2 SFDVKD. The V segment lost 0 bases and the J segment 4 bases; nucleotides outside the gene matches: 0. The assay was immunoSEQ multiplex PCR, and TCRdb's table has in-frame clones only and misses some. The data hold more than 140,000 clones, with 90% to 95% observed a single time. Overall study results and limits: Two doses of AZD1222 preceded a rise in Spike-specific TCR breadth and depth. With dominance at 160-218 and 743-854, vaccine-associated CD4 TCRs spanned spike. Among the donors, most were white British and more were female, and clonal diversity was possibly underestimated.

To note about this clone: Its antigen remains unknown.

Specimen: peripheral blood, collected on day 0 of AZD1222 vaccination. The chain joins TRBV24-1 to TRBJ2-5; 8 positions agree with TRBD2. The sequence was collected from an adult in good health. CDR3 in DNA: TGTGCCACCAGTGATTTGGCGGGGGGAGAGACCCAGTACTTC. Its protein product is CATSDLAGGETQYF.